This T cell receptor beta chain was captured by sequencing in a study of beta chain features in type 1 diabetes. cDNA synthesis used the whole RNA isolate, giving expressed TCRB sequences. TCRdb's table, derived via immunoSEQ multiplex PCR, lists solely in-frame clones and lacks some. The sample yields under 200,000 clones, around 8.4% seen once. About this clone itself: The antigen is not known.

Sorting with CD45RO/CCR7/CD25/CD127/CD95/CD27 yielded naive, central memory, regulatory and stem-like memory CD4+ cells. Each sorted population was over 98% pure. Broader study findings: Highly expressing activated T cells could be over-counted with a cDNA template. PCR may have favored shorter templates equally in patients and controls. Patients with Type 1 diabetes showed moderately but significantly shorter TCRB CDR3s in all four CD4+ subsets.

Sequencing was performed on central memory CD4+ T cells from blood. This sequence was found in a woman under 30 with type 1 diabetes.

The CDR3: CASSSMAGWNEQFF. CDR3 DNA sequence: TGTGCCAGCAGCTCGATGGCAGGCTGGAATGAGCAGTTCTTC. The genes are TRBV11-1 and TRBJ2-1, with D unresolved. The V gene lost 4 bases and the J gene lost 7 bases, with 14 bases spanning the gap. The CDR3 loop spans 14 amino acids. Germline V gene sequence: CDR1 SGHAT, CDR2 FQDESV (reference sequence).